What follows are 2 T cell receptor beta chains derived from one specimen sequenced in a study of cytomegalovirus exposure and HLA in healthy donors. PCR employed 60 Vbeta and 13 Jbeta primers. Only in-frame clones appear in the TCRdb table, and some are missing; sequencing was by immunoSEQ multiplex PCR. Of some 77,000 clones in the sample, roughly 79% are singletons; the top ten hold around a fifth. The sample taken for sequencing was PBMCs. These receptors originate from a middle-aged woman in good health and CMV-seropositive.

The rearrangement joins TRBV5-1 to TRBJ2-7; D unresolved. The V gene's germline CDR1 is SGHRS and CDR2 YFSETQ. The CDR3 is made up of 13 amino acids. The V and J ends lost 3 bases and 2 bases respectively, with 9 bases between them. Written as DNA, the CDR3 is TGCGCCAGCAGCTACTCAAACCCCTACGAGCAGTACTTC. Amino acid sequence: CASSYSNPYEQYF.

This clone was seen a single time. V and J are TRBV30 and TRBJ1-6; 7 bases line up with TRBD1. The ends lost 2 bases at V and 10 bases at J; junction bases unmatched: 11. CDR1 GTSNPN and CDR2 SVGIG come from the germline V gene (reference sequence). The CDR3 is made up of 15 amino acids. The CDR3 DNA follows: TGTGCCTGGAGTAAGGGGGCGCCTCCGCAGTCACCCCTCCACTTT. The encoded protein is CAWSKGAPPQSPLHF.